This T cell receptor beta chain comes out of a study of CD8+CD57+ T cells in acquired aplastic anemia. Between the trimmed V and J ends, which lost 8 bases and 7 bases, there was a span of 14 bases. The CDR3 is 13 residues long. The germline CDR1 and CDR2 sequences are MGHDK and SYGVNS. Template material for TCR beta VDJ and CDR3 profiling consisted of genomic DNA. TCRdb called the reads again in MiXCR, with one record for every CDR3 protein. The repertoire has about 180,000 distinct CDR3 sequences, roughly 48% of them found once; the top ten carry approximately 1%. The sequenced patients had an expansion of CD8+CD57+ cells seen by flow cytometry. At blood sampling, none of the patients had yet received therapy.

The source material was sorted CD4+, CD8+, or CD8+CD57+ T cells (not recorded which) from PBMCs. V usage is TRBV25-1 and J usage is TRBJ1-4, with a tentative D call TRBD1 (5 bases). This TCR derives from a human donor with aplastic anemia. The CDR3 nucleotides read TGTGCCAGCTTAGCCCAGGGCGGTGAAAAACTGTTTTTT. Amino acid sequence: CASLAQGGEKLFF.